This T cell receptor (beta chain) was captured by sequencing in a study of blood T cell repertoires in COVID-19. Turning to the study itself: Nucleic acid was either cDNA or gDNA, and it came from T cells, B-cell-depleted T cells, or PBMCs.

Method: immunoSEQ multiplex PCR; TCRdb's copy keeps in-frame clones and lacks some. The sample holds nearly 200,000 clones, roughly 90% seen once. The junction had 2 bases not matched to a gene; V was cut back by 4 bases and J by 4 bases. Germline values: CDR1 PRHDT, CDR2 FYEKMQ (reference sequence). The CDR3 has 15 residues. Sequenced input: peripheral blood. J is TRBJ2-1 and V is TRBV13; 12 nucleotides align to TRBD2. The source is a woman in her 70s with acute or convalescent COVID-19. The CDR3 loop reads CASSSGLAGYNEQFF. In DNA, the CDR3 is TGTGCCAGCAGCTCGGGACTAGCGGGTTACAATGAGCAGTTCTTC.